The 28 T cell receptor beta chains below all came from one sample that was sequenced in a study of CD8+ T cells in alopecia areata. Sequencing templates came from extracted RNA that was reverse transcribed into cDNA. Method: immunoSEQ multiplex PCR; TCRdb's copy keeps in-frame clones and lacks some. The sample lists 120,000 or so clones; 61% were seen once. The sample's treatment: oral pan-JAK inhibitor, 5-10 mg twice daily. Sequenced here: CD4+ T cells sorted from blood, sampled at week 4, from a patient treated with tofacitinib. All receptors derive from a human donor with alopecia areata.

The CDR3 nucleotides read TGTGCCTGGAGTACGATAGGAGCGTACGAGCAGTACTTC. Encoded protein: CAWSTIGAYEQYF. This sequence joins TRBV30 and TRBJ2-7; unclear D gene. The V end was cut by 2 bases, the J end by 4 bases, with 12 bases between. This CDR3 spans 13 amino acids. The germline V gene has CDR1 GTSNPN and CDR2 SVGIG (reference sequence).

CDR3 amino acids: CASSPGTSVWYTF. The CDR3 DNA reads as TGTGCCAGCAGCCCCGGGACCTCCGTATGGTACACCTTC. V and J are TRBV9 and TRBJ1-2, with D possibly matching TRBD1 (5 bases). In germline, CDR1 is SGDLS, CDR2 YYNGEE. The germline V and J ends were trimmed by 4 bases and 11 bases, with 18 bases remaining between them. This CDR3 region has 13 residues.

The gene calls are TRBV5-1 and TRBJ1-6, with TRBD1 matching 10 bases. V lost 4 bases and J lost 10; bases outside the gene matches: 5. Germline V CDR1 and CDR2: SGHRS, YFSETQ. The CDR3 runs 14 residues. Here the CDR3 reads CASSQGTGASPLHF. Written as DNA, the CDR3 is TGCGCCAGCAGCCAAGGGACAGGGGCATCACCCCTCCACTTT.

V gene TRBV6-4 combines with J gene TRBJ2-3, with TRBD1 matching 10 bases. The CDR3 length is 12 residues. Per the germline V gene, CDR1 is MRHNA and CDR2 is SNTAGT. V lost 5 bases to trimming and J lost 11 bases; unmatched junction nucleotides: 4. CDR3 in DNA: TGTGCCAGCAGTTCGGGACAGGGGTTGCAGTATTTT. It codes for CASSSGQGLQYF.

This clone was seen only a few times. CDR3 residues: CASSTVTGHGELFF. In nucleotides, the CDR3 is TGTGCCAGCAGCACAGTTACCGGTCACGGGGAGCTGTTTTTT. This chain connects TRBV7-8 to TRBJ2-2; no reliable D call. Germline V CDR1 and CDR2: SGHVS, FQNEAQ. The CDR3 spans 14 residues. The V end was cut by 5 bases, the J end by 7 bases, with 14 bases between.

This clone was detected a few times. The chain couples TRBV30 to TRBJ2-7, with 12 bases matching TRBD2. CDR1 is GTSNPN and CDR2 is SVGIG in the germline V gene (reference sequence). The J segment lost 5 bases and the V segment lost 2 bases, leaving 22 bases of the junction unmatched. The CDR3 totals 20 residues. The CDR3 spells CAWSPYRGLASGRAEDEQYF. CDR3 in DNA: TGTGCCTGGAGTCCGTACAGGGGGCTGGCTAGCGGGAGGGCCGAAGACGAGCAGTACTTC.

This clone was picked up a small number of times. V is TRBV21-1 and J is TRBJ1-5. TRBV21-1 is a pseudogene. The CDR3 consists of 12 residues. The CDR3 sequence is CASSKGGQPQHF. The CDR3 DNA reads as TGTGCCAGCAGCAAAGGTGGTCAGCCCCAGCATTTT.

This clone occurred a few times. V and J are TRBV29-1 and TRBJ1-1; D is undetermined. This CDR3 has 13 amino acids. The V and J ends lost 0 bases and 5 bases respectively, with 10 bases between them. Looked up from germline, CDR1 is SQVTM and CDR2 is ANQGSEA. The DNA for the CDR3 is TGCAGCGTTGAAGAAAGGGTATCAACTGAAGCTTTCTTT. This gives the protein CSVEERVSTEAFF.

V is TRBV29-1 and J is TRBJ2-5, with D perhaps TRBD1 (6 bases). CDR3 length: 11 residues. Trimming removed 7 bases at V and 5 bases at J, with 11 bases between. CDR1 SQVTM and CDR2 ANQGSEA come from the germline V gene. The CDR3 loop reads CSGGHAETQYF. The CDR3 DNA follows: TGCAGCGGGGGACATGCGGAGACCCAGTACTTC.

This clone has more than one count but fewer than ten. V and J are TRBV15 and TRBJ1-5; 9 bases are shared with TRBD1. The CDR3 is 14 amino acids. The V gene end was trimmed by 5 bases and the J gene end by 6 bases; junction bases not matched to a gene: 5. Germline assignment: CDR1 LNHNV and CDR2 YYDKDF (reference sequence). The CDR3, as DNA: TGTGCCACCAGCGCGGACAGGGGTGGTCAGCCCCAGCATTTT. Protein product: CATSADRGGQPQHF.

A single count supports this clone. The V and J genes are TRBV6-6 and TRBJ2-6; D ambiguous. V lost 7 bases to trimming and J lost 0 bases, with 13 bases between them. This CDR3 is built from 16 residues. Germline V gene lookup returns CDR1 MNHNY and CDR2 SVGAGI (reference sequence). CDR3: CASTNSWVSGANVLTF. CDR3 bases: TGTGCCAGCACAAACAGCTGGGTCTCTGGGGCCAACGTCCTGACTTTC.

The chain joins TRBV23-1 to TRBJ2-1, with D uncertain. TRBV23-1 is annotated as an ORF whose role is uncertain. The CDR3 extends over 14 amino acids. Trimming left V 2 bases short and J 8 bases short, with 13 bases between. The CDR3 protein is CASSQQTTPDEQFF. The CDR3 DNA is TGCGCCAGCAGTCAACAGACCACGCCAGATGAGCAGTTCTTC.

The rearrangement joins TRBV7-9 to TRBJ2-2; 7 nucleotides line up with TRBD1. This CDR3 is 14 amino acids long. CDR1 is SEHNR and CDR2 is FQNEAQ in the germline V gene (reference sequence). Trimming took 6 bases from V and 2 from J; bases not matched to a gene: 3. CDR3 loop: CASRHRGNTGELFF. DNA of the CDR3: TGTGCCAGCAGACACAGGGGTAACACCGGGGAGCTGTTTTTT.

The table lists this clone with a count of one. The rearrangement links TRBV7-2 to TRBJ2-7, with 7 bases that match TRBD2. After removal of 6 bases from V and 2 bases from J, the junction contained 7 bases not matched to a gene. This CDR3 has 14 residues. In germline, CDR1 is SGHTA, CDR2 FQGNSA. The CDR3 coding sequence is TGTGCCAGCAGAGCGGGAATGGACGCCTACGAGCAGTACTTC. Its protein is CASRAGMDAYEQYF.

This clone turned up a few times. The rearrangement joins TRBV27 to TRBJ1-4; no firm D call. Germline V CDR1 and CDR2: MNHEY, SMNVEV (reference sequence). Trimming removed 0 bases at V and 8 bases at J, with 16 bases between. CDR3 size: 16 residues. The CDR3 loop is CASSLSRGSIREKLFF. CDR3 DNA sequence: TGTGCCAGCAGTTTATCTCGGGGATCGATTAGAGAAAAACTGTTTTTT.

The V call is TRBV7-2, the J call TRBJ1-4; the D gene is possibly TRBD1 (5 bases). The CDR3 loop spans 12 amino acids. V was shortened by 6 bases and J by 3 bases, with 5 bases between the two germline ends. Germline V gives CDR1 SGHTA, CDR2 FQGNSA. The CDR3 bases are TGTGCCAGCAGGGGGGCTAATGAAAAACTGTTTTTT. Its protein is CASRGANEKLFF.

The V and J genes are TRBV30 and TRBJ2-7; TRBD2 might be the D (6 bases). The CDR3 spans 16 residues. Trimming pared 2 bases from V and 2 bases from J, leaving 19 bases between. Per the germline V gene, CDR1 is GTSNPN and CDR2 is SVGIG (reference sequence). CDR3 sequence reads: CAWSPGGTGGTYEQYF. The CDR3 DNA reads as TGTGCCTGGAGTCCCGGGGGAACAGGCGGAACCTACGAGCAGTACTTC.

The genes are TRBV4-1 and TRBJ1-2; weak D call: TRBD1 (6 bases). Between the trimmed V and J ends, which lost 1 base and 4 bases, there was a span of 19 bases. Per the germline V gene, CDR1 is MGHRA and CDR2 is YSYEKL. The CDR3 has 17 amino acids. The CDR3 loop reads CASSQGSGAQGSYGYTF. CDR3 in DNA: TGCGCCAGCAGCCAAGGGTCGGGGGCTCAAGGGTCCTATGGCTACACCTTC.

J is TRBJ1-1 and V is TRBV15; tentatively, D is TRBD1 (5 bases). Germline CDR1 reads LNHNV; CDR2 reads YYDKDF (reference sequence). CDR3 length equals 12 residues. Trimming pared 8 bases from V and 12 bases from J, leaving 19 bases between. CDR3 nucleotide sequence: TGTGCCACCGAGAGCCCAGGGCGTAAGCCTTTCTTT. This codes for CATESPGRKPFF.

Here the CDR3 reads CSVSQGAVGYTF. The CDR3 DNA is TGCAGCGTTTCTCAGGGGGCGGTCGGCTACACCTTC. The chain recombines TRBV29-1 with TRBJ1-2; the match to TRBD1 covers 8 bases. V shed 5 bases, J shed 8 bases, and the junction held 7 bases outside the gene matches. Looked up from germline, CDR1 is SQVTM and CDR2 is ANQGSEA. This CDR3 has 12 amino acids.

The genes are TRBV7-2 and TRBJ2-3; D gene unclear. Trimming cost V 5 bases and J 0 bases, with 9 bases left between them. CDR3 length: 14 amino acids. Germline assignment: CDR1 SGHTA and CDR2 FQGNSA. This CDR3 reads CASSPMASTDTQYF. CDR3 nucleotides: TGTGCCAGCAGCCCGATGGCTAGCACAGATACGCAGTATTTT.

V usage is TRBV29-1 and J usage is TRBJ2-7, with 10 bases lining up with TRBD2. The V and J ends lost 3 bases and 0 bases, in that order; junction bases with no gene match: 14. Per the germline V gene, CDR1 is SQVTM and CDR2 is ANQGSEA. The CDR3 length is 18 residues. CDR3 DNA: TGCAGCGTTGAGGTTCTTTCTAGCGGGAGAGGAAGCTCCTACGAGCAGTACTTC. This translates into CSVEVLSSGRGSSYEQYF.

The chain combines TRBV9 with TRBJ1-3; D gene uncertain. Germline V gene sequence: CDR1 SGDLS, CDR2 YYNGEE. This CDR3 is 14 amino acids long. V shed 4 bases and J shed 4 bases, with 12 bases lying between them. Here the CDR3 reads CASSLGPMGNTIYF. The CDR3 region has the DNA TGTGCCAGCAGCCTAGGACCTATGGGAAACACCATATATTTT.

The CDR3 region has the DNA TGTGCCAGCAGCCCCACCGGGGCGGGAGGAGAGCAGTACTTC. The encoded protein is CASSPTGAGGEQYF. The chain uses TRBV14 and TRBJ2-7; TRBD2 matches 8 bases. Germline CDR1 SGHDN, CDR2 FVKESK. The trim removed 4 bases at V and 7 bases at J, leaving 9 bases unmatched. The CDR3 contains 14 residues.

V is TRBV29-1 and J is TRBJ1-1; 10 nucleotides agree with TRBD1. Germline V gives CDR1 SQVTM, CDR2 ANQGSEA. The CDR3 runs to 16 residues. V shed 4 bases, J shed 3 bases, and the junction held 11 bases outside the gene matches. This CDR3 reads CSVVGGDRGVHTEAFF. The CDR3 region has the DNA TGCAGCGTTGTTGGGGGGGACAGGGGTGTCCACACTGAAGCTTTCTTT.

The table lists this clone with a few counts. The rearrangement joins TRBV7-3 to TRBJ2-3; D is perhaps TRBD2 (6 bases). The CDR3 contains 14 residues. V lost 5 bases and J lost 2, with 11 bases in between. Germline-derived CDR1 and CDR2 are SGHTA and FQGTGA. The chain's CDR3 is CASSGASATDTQYF. The CDR3 region has the DNA TGTGCCAGCAGCGGCGCTAGCGCCACAGATACGCAGTATTTT.

V gene TRBV18 combines with J gene TRBJ2-2, with unresolved D. Trimming pared 2 bases from V and 5 bases from J, leaving 6 bases between. The germline V gene has CDR1 KGHSH and CDR2 LQKENI. The CDR3 sequence is 13 residues long. The CDR3 DNA is TGTGCCAGCTCACCATGGCCAACCGGGGAGCTGTTTTTT. Amino acids: CASSPWPTGELFF. The complete variable domain, with remaining parts taken from reference TRBV18 and TRBJ2-2, reads NAGVMQNPRHLVRRRGQEARLRCSPMKGHSHVYWYRQLPEEGLKFMVYLQKENIIDESGMPKERFSAEFPKEGPSILRIQQVVRGDSAAYFCASSPWPTGELFFGEGSRLTVL.

Of note for this clone: Other DNA sequences in the same sample also yield this CDR3. The CDR3 nucleotides are TGTGCCAGCAGCCGCGTGAACACTGAAGCTTTCTTT. Translated: CASSRVNTEAFF. The genes are TRBV7-9 and TRBJ1-1; D not certain. V lost 5 bases to trimming and J lost 0 bases, with 4 bases between them. CDR1 SEHNR and CDR2 FQNEAQ come from the germline V gene (reference sequence). This CDR3 contains 12 residues.